This is a list of T cell receptor beta chains from one sample in a study of T cells after yellow fever vaccination. One entry per CDR3 protein results from TCRdb running MiXCR on the 5' RACE reads. The table shows under 300,000 distinct CDR3 sequences, with about 7% occurring only once. The sequencing used CD4+ T cells sorted from PBMCs, collected 15 days after the yellow fever booster vaccination. The receptors come from a man aged 25-45 years who received the YFV17D yellow fever vaccine. CDR3s include the opening cysteine and the closing phenylalanine or tryptophan. Each record gives: clone size, J gene, D gene, V gene, CDR3 protein. D genes are given only for firm matches. Not every row has a clone size; where given, it reads once, few, many or a size class.

>.|TRBJ1-1|TRBD1|TRBV5-4
CASSFRQGAYTEAFF
>many|TRBJ2-7|.|TRBV5-1
CASSIRSGSYEQYF
>few|TRBJ2-1|TRBD2|TRBV14
CASSQDLGASGTYNEQFF
>many|TRBJ2-3|TRBD1|TRBV5-5
CASSRLTGEADTQYF
>many|TRBJ2-5|TRBD2|TRBV18
CASSPLAGSGQETQYF
>many|TRBJ2-3|.|TRBV11-3
CASSLNRDTQYF
>.|TRBJ2-2|TRBD2|TRBV5-4
CASSLGGLAGVRELFF
>.|TRBJ2-7|TRBD2|TRBV12-3/TRBV12-4
CASSRGGGLAPYEQYF
>many|TRBJ2-2|TRBD2|TRBV29-1
CSVRRLAGDPTGELFF
>few|TRBJ2-7|TRBD2|TRBV10-3
CATDSTSGPGRNEQYF
>.|TRBJ1-5|.|TRBV2
CASSAAANSNQPQHF
>.|TRBJ1-1|.|TRBV7-2
CASSKTGNTNEAFF
>many|TRBJ2-7|.|TRBV3-1
CASSQPGRREQYF
>few|TRBJ1-1|TRBD1|TRBV20-1
CSAYQGANTEAFF
>.|TRBJ2-7|.|TRBV28
CASSWGGVSEQYF
>many|TRBJ1-6|.|TRBV12-3/TRBV12-4
CASSLGGSGNSPLHF
>many|TRBJ2-4|.|TRBV6-5
CASSSGDQNIQYF
>.|TRBJ2-3|TRBD2|TRBV20-1
CSSQAGAPTDTQYF
>few|TRBJ2-1|TRBD2|TRBV20-1
CSALAGYYNEQFF
>.|TRBJ2-4|TRBD2|TRBV12-5
CASPRTSLINIQYF
>.|TRBJ2-2|TRBD2|TRBV20-1
CSASLAGATGELFF
>many|TRBJ2-3|.|TRBV20-1
CSARDGSTDTQYF
>many|TRBJ2-5|TRBD1|TRBV20-1
CSARVDRGLETQYF
>many|TRBJ1-5|.|TRBV6-6
CASIARGVGGNQPQHF
>many|TRBJ2-5|.|TRBV5-1
CASSLAPGDRETQYF
>few|TRBJ2-1|.|TRBV10-3
CAISESEDEQFF
>.|TRBJ1-5|.|TRBV7-8
CASSSQGLGLNQPQHF
>.|TRBJ2-7|TRBD2|TRBV15
CATSTIAGAKYEQYF
>few|TRBJ2-3|.|TRBV7-2
CASSSAGQFTDTQYF
>.|TRBJ1-1|TRBD1|TRBV29-1
CSVATGTGNTEAFF
>.|TRBJ2-5|TRBD2|TRBV7-8
CASSSPPLAVETQYF
>many|TRBJ2-3|TRBD1|TRBV12-3/TRBV12-4
CASSFGSRDRRDTQYF
>few|TRBJ2-1|.|TRBV27
CASSLKALGYEQFF
>few|TRBJ2-7|.|TRBV20-1
CSARTYEQYF
>.|TRBJ2-7|.|TRBV7-2
CASKLDHIGEQYF
>few|TRBJ2-1|.|TRBV18
CASSATVNNEQFF
>many|TRBJ2-6|.|TRBV2
CASSDAVSGANVLTF
>.|TRBJ2-7|.|TRBV14
CASSHVHEQYF
>many|TRBJ1-5|.|TRBV25-1
CASSEGLGNQPQHF
>few|TRBJ2-1|.|TRBV15
CATSRDPTEYNEQFF
>few|TRBJ2-3|.|TRBV30
CAWSLASYLPDTQYF
>.|TRBJ2-7|TRBD2|TRBV5-1
CASSPSGGGYEQYF
>many|TRBJ2-5|.|TRBV24-1
CATGRTGAETQYF
>many|TRBJ2-5|.|TRBV29-1
CSVETERETQYF
>.|TRBJ2-3|TRBD2|TRBV5-6
CASSSPSGLQDTQYF
>.|TRBJ2-5|TRBD2|TRBV9
CASSPGLAGGLETQYF
>.|TRBJ2-1|TRBD2|TRBV29-1
CSGDALAGVNEQFF
>few|TRBJ1-2|TRBD1|TRBV4-3
CASSQGQGDGYTF
>few|TRBJ2-7|TRBD2|TRBV7-9
CASSTDRPRTSAHEQYF
>few|TRBJ2-5|.|TRBV29-1
CSVVGPDGETQYF
>.|TRBJ2-4|.|TRBV7-2
CASSLRTGDIQYF
>few|TRBJ2-7|TRBD1|TRBV9
CASSVATGVGNERQYF
>few|TRBJ2-3|.|TRBV6-1
CASSRGRGGDTQYF
>many|TRBJ2-3|TRBD2|TRBV29-1
CSVEPAGGDTQYF
>few|TRBJ2-5|.|TRBV7-7
CASSLLSGNQETQYF